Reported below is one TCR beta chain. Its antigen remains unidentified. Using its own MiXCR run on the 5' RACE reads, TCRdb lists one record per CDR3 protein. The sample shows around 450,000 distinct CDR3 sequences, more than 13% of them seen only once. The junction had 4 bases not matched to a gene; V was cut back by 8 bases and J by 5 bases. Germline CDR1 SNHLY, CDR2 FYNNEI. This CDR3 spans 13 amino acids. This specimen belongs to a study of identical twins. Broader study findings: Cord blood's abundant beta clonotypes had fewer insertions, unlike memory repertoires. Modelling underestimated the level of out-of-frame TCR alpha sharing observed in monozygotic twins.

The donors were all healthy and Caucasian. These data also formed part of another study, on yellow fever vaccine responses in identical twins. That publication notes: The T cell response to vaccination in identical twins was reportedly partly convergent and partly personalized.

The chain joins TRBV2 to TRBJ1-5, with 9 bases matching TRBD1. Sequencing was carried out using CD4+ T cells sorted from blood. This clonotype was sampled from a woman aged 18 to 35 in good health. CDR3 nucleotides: TGTGCCAGCGGGGGGACAGGGCATCAGCCCCAGCATTTT. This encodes CASGGTGHQPQHF. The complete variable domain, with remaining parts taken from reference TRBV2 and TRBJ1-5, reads EPEVTQTPSHQVTQMGQEVILRCVPISNHLYFYWYRQILGQKVEFLVSFYNNEISEKSEIFDDQFSVERPDGSNFTLKIRSTKLEDSAMYFCASGGTGHQPQHFGDGTRLSIL.